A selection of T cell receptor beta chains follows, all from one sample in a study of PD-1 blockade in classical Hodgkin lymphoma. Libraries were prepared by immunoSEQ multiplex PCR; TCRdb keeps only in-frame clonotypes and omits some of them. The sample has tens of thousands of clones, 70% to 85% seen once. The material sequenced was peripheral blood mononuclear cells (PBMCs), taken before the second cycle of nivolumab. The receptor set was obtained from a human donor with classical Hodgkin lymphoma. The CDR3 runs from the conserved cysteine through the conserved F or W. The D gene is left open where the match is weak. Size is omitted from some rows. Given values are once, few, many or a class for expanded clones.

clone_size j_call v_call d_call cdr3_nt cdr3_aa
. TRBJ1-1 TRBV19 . TGTGCCAGTAGCGGGGGCGCAAACACTGAAGCTTTCTTT CASSGGANTEAFF
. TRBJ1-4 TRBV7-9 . TGTGCCAGCAGCTTAATCCGGGAGGGTGCTAATGAAAAACTGTTTTTT CASSLIREGANEKLFF
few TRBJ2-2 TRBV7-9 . TGTGCCAGCAGCTCGGGACCTTTCACCGGGGAGCTGTTTTTT CASSSGPFTGELFF
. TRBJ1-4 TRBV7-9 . TGTGCCAGCAGCTTCAGGGGACGGGAAAAACTGTTTTTT CASSFRGREKLFF
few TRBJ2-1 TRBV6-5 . TGTGCCAGCAGTTCGCTTGGCCATGAGCAGTTCTTC CASSSLGHEQFF
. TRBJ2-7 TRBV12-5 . TGTGCTAGCCCGATCCAGGGGCCCTACGAGCAGTACTTC CASPIQGPYEQYF
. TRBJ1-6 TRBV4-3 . TGCGCCAGCAGCCACCGGGGGAGATCACCCCTCCACTTT CASSHRGRSPLHF
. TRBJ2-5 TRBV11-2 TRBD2 TGTGCCAGCAGCTTAGGGGCTCTGGGGGGGCAAGAGACCCAGTACTTC CASSLGALGGQETQYF
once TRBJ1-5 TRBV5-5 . TGTGCCAGCAGCTTGTCAGTCAGTGAACAGCCCCAGCATTTT CASSLSVSEQPQHF
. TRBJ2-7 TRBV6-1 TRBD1 TGTGCCACCGAGGGACAGGGATGGACCTACGAGCAGTACTTC CATEGQGWTYEQYF
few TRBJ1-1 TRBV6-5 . TGTGCCAGCACGGGGGTGAACACTGAAGCTTTCTTT CASTGVNTEAFF
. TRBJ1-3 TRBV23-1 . TGCGCCAGCAGTCATATGAGACCGACTGGAAACACCATATATTTT CASSHMRPTGNTIYF
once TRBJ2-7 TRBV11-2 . TGTGCCAGCAGACCCACGGGGGTAAACTACGAGCAGTACTTC CASRPTGVNYEQYF
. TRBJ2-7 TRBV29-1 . TGCAGCGTTGAAGATGTTAGTGATTATTCCTACGAGCAGTACTTC CSVEDVSDYSYEQYF
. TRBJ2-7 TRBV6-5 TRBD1 TGTGCCAGCAGTTACGCAGGACAGGCCGTCTACGAGCAGTACTTC CASSYAGQAVYEQYF
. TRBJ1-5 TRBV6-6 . TGTGCCAGCAGTTACGGGTTGGGGGGCAATCAGCCCCAGCATTTT CASSYGLGGNQPQHF
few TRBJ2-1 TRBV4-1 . TGCGCCAGCAGGAGGGACGGACGCTCCTACAATGAGCAGTTCTTC CASRRDGRSYNEQFF
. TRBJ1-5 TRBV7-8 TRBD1 TGTGCCAGCAGCTCAGGGGACAGGGGGCGCGATCAGCCCCAGCATTTT CASSSGDRGRDQPQHF
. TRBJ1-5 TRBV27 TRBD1 TGTGCCAGCAGTTCGTCCGGGACAGGGCGGGTAATAGGTCAGCCCCAGCATTTT CASSSSGTGRVIGQPQHF
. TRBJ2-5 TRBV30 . TGTGCCTGGAGACCCCCGTCTGGGGAGACCCAGTACTTC CAWRPPSGETQYF
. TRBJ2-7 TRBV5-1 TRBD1 TGCGCCAGCAGCCATACCATGGGACAGGCCACCTACGAGCAGTACTTC CASSHTMGQATYEQYF
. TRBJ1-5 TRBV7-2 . TGTGCCAGCAGTTTACAGGGCAATCAGCCCCAGCATTTT CASSLQGNQPQHF
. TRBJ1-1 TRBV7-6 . TGTGCCAGCAGCTTGTACGAGGGACACCATATTAGGGGAGCTTTCTTT CASSLYEGHHIRGAFF
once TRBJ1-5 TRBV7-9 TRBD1 TGTGCCAGCAGCTTCACCGAGGACAGGGATCAGCCCCAGCATTTT CASSFTEDRDQPQHF
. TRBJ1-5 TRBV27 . TGTGCCAGCAGTTTCCCCTCCAACCTCAGGAGTAGCAATCAGCCCCAGCATTTT CASSFPSNLRSSNQPQHF
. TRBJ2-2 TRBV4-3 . TGCGCCAGCAGCCAAGATTGGCCCGAAGTCACCGGGGAGCTGTTTTTT CASSQDWPEVTGELFF
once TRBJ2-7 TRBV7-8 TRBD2 TGTGCCAGCAGCCCGGTCCCAGCGGGGGGGCCTCCCTACGAGCAGTACTTC CASSPVPAGGPPYEQYF
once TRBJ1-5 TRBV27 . TGTGCCAGCAGTCTGGGAAGTGGAGATCAGCCCCAGCATTTT CASSLGSGDQPQHF